These 23 T cell receptor beta chains came from one sample sequenced in a study of T cell clonotyping in hematopoietic cell transplantation. Some clones are missing from TCRdb's copy, which holds only in-frame ones; the method was immunoSEQ multiplex PCR. Of 37,000 or so clones listed, approximately 88% were seen once; the top ten hold around 1.8%. The sample was peripheral blood mononuclear cells. These receptors all come from a middle-aged woman in good health. Some clones in this sample may be carry-over from other donors' samples.

This clone was detected once. The chain couples TRBV30 to TRBJ2-5; tentatively, D is TRBD2 (7 bases). Germline CDR1 reads GTSNPN; CDR2 reads SVGIG (reference sequence). Trimming cost V 5 bases and J 3 bases, with 13 bases left between them. The CDR3 totals 13 residues. CDR3 nucleotides: TGTGCCTGGGAGGGGGGAGGGGAAGAGACCCAGTACTTC. Protein sequence: CAWEGGGEETQYF.

This clone showed up just once. The chain combines TRBV7-3 with TRBJ1-1; perhaps TRBD1 as D (5 bases). Germline values: CDR1 SGHTA, CDR2 FQGTGA. The CDR3 extends over 13 amino acids. The ends were cut back, 5 bases at V and 1 base at J, with 8 bases in the middle. The CDR3 protein is CASSVTENTEAFF. CDR3 coding DNA: TGTGCCAGCAGCGTGACAGAGAACACTGAAGCTTTCTTT.

This clone was observed once. The gene calls are TRBV10-1 and TRBJ2-7; 11 bases are a match to TRBD2. With V trimmed by 4 bases and J by 9 bases, 5 bases remained unmatched. The CDR3 has 13 residues. The V gene's germline CDR1 is WNHNN and CDR2 SYGVQD (reference sequence). This CDR3 is CASSVIAGGVQYF. CDR3 nucleotide sequence: TGCGCCAGCAGTGTTATAGCGGGAGGGGTGCAGTACTTC.

The CDR3 spells CASSQDMLLASGNTIYF. The CDR3 region has the DNA TGCGCCAGCAGCCAAGATATGCTGCTTGCCTCTGGAAACACCATATATTTT. The chain carries TRBV4-1 and TRBJ1-3, with D uncertain. CDR1 is MGHRA, CDR2 YSYEKL, per germline. V lost 0 bases and J lost 0, with 12 bases in between. This CDR3 region has 17 residues.

CDR3 sequence reads: CASREGRGAEAFF. Written as DNA, the CDR3 is TGCGCCAGCAGGGAGGGCAGGGGCGCTGAAGCTTTCTTT. The chain has TRBV5-1 and TRBJ1-1; D might be TRBD1 (6 bases). V dropped 5 bases and J dropped 6 bases, with 14 bases sitting between them. CDR3 length: 13 amino acids. Germline V CDR1 and CDR2: SGHRS, YFSETQ.

This chain connects TRBV30 to TRBJ1-5, with a tentative D call TRBD1 (5 bases). The V gene's germline CDR1 is GTSNPN and CDR2 SVGIG (reference sequence). The V end was cut by 0 bases, the J end by 9 bases, with 15 bases between. The CDR3 has 14 amino acids. The CDR3 DNA is TGTGCCTGGAGTGTACAGGCAGGCCCCTGGCCCCAGCATTTT. It encodes CAWSVQAGPWPQHF.

V is TRBV4-1 and J is TRBJ2-1, with TRBD2 matching over 12 bases. The V and J ends lost 4 bases and 9 bases, in that order; junction bases with no gene match: 7. The CDR3 is made up of 15 amino acids. Germline assignment: CDR1 MGHRA and CDR2 YSYEKL. This chain's CDR3 is CASSPLAGGSFEQFF. The DNA for the CDR3 is TGCGCCAGCAGCCCGCTAGCGGGAGGGTCTTTTGAGCAGTTCTTC.

This chain links TRBV10-1 with TRBJ2-1; TRBD2 matches at 13 bases. Losses at the gene ends were 4 bases for V and 16 bases for J; bases not matched to a gene: 10. The CDR3 consists of 14 residues. Germline V gene data show CDR1 as WNHNN and CDR2 as SYGVQD (reference sequence). For the CDR3, the DNA is TGCGCCAGCAGTGGTTCACTAGCGGGAGGGCCCCAATTCTTC. Its translation: CASSGSLAGGPQFF.

The V gene is TRBV7-8, the J gene TRBJ2-7; perhaps D is TRBD1 or TRBD2 (5 bases each). The germline gives CDR1 SGHVS, CDR2 FQNEAQ. The ends were cut back, 4 bases at V and 3 bases at J, with 13 bases in the middle. The CDR3 totals 14 residues. The CDR3 reads CASSSTRGSYEQYF. The CDR3 nucleotides are TGTGCCAGCAGCTCCACTCGGGGCAGCTACGAGCAGTACTTC.

The genes are TRBV5-1 and TRBJ2-1, with 7 bases aligning to TRBD1. The V and J ends lost 6 bases and 1 base, in that order; junction bases with no gene match: 7. The CDR3 runs to 15 residues. Germline V gene data show CDR1 as SGHRS and CDR2 as YFSETQ. The DNA of the CDR3 is TGCGCCAGCACCGACAGGGTTTTGTCCTACAATGAGCAGTTCTTC. It translates to CASTDRVLSYNEQFF. Supplemented by reference TRBV5-1 and TRBJ2-1, the full variable domain reads KAGVTQTPRYLIKTRGQQVTLSCSPISGHRSVSWYQQTPGQGLQFLFEYFSETQRNKGNFPGRFSGRQFSNSRSEMNVSTLELGDSALYLCASTDRVLSYNEQFFGPGTRLTVL.

The chain links TRBV28 to TRBJ2-7; 9 bases are shared with TRBD1. The CDR3 runs 15 residues. From germline, CDR1 is MDHEN and CDR2 SYDVKM. After removal of 5 bases from V and 3 bases from J, the junction contained 8 bases not matched to a gene. CDR3 nucleotide sequence: TGTGCCAGCAGTCCACAGGGGGCGGAAGGCTACGAGCAGTACTTC. Amino acid sequence: CASSPQGAEGYEQYF.

The rearrangement links TRBV4-3 to TRBJ1-5; D is ambiguous. The V and J ends lost 1 base and 5 bases respectively, with 9 bases between them. The germline V gene has CDR1 LGHNA and CDR2 YSLEER. This CDR3 contains 14 residues. This CDR3 is CASSQVPRDQPQHF. In DNA form, the CDR3 reads TGCGCCAGCAGCCAAGTCCCGAGAGATCAGCCCCAGCATTTT.

This clone came up once. The J gene is TRBJ2-7, the V gene TRBV6-6; the D call may be TRBD1 or TRBD2 (5 bases each). V lost 0 bases and J lost 4, with 16 bases in between. This CDR3 is built from 16 residues. Germline CDR1 reads MNHNY; CDR2 reads SVGAGI (reference sequence). The CDR3 coding sequence is TGTGCCAGCAGTTACTCGGGACCTCAAGAAGGGTACGAGCAGTACTTC. Protein: CASSYSGPQEGYEQYF.

The V gene is TRBV30, the J gene TRBJ1-1, with TRBD1 identical over 8 bases. The CDR3 has 15 residues. The J segment lost 1 base and the V segment lost 4 bases, leaving 8 bases of the junction unmatched. The V gene's germline CDR1 is GTSNPN and CDR2 SVGIG (reference sequence). The CDR3 DNA follows: TGTGCCTGGACCCAGGGGGGACAGGAGAACACTGAAGCTTTCTTT. Amino acid sequence: CAWTQGGQENTEAFF.

This clone was seen once. V and J are TRBV6-4 and TRBJ2-1; 9 nucleotides match TRBD2. Germline V CDR1 and CDR2: MRHNA, SNTAGT. CDR3 size: 15 residues. The V segment lost 5 bases and the J segment 3 bases; nucleotides outside the gene matches: 5. The chain's CDR3 is CASSPIAGDYNEQFF. The CDR3 DNA sequence: TGTGCCAGCAGTCCCATAGCGGGAGACTACAATGAGCAGTTCTTC.

The gene calls are TRBV29-1 and TRBJ1-1; D uncertain. CDR3 length equals 12 residues. Looked up from germline, CDR1 is SQVTM and CDR2 is ANQGSEA. The V and J ends lost 7 bases and 1 base respectively, with 10 bases between them. The CDR3 DNA reads TGCAGCGGGAGGCAGGAGAACACTGAAGCTTTCTTT. Translating gives CSGRQENTEAFF.

V is TRBV6-6 and J is TRBJ1-5; D perhaps matches TRBD1 (5 bases). Germline assignment: CDR1 MNHNY and CDR2 SVGAGI (reference sequence). V was cut by 2 bases and J by 9 bases, with 11 bases left in between. This CDR3 region has 13 residues. CDR3 sequence reads: CASSYGQGAPQHF. DNA for the CDR3: TGTGCCAGCAGTTACGGCCAGGGAGCGCCCCAGCATTTT.

Comment on this clone: The sample carries other DNA sequences with the same CDR3. The genes are TRBV27 and TRBJ2-7; D is undetermined. From germline, CDR1 is MNHEY and CDR2 SMNVEV (reference sequence). V was trimmed by 0 bases and J by 4 bases, leaving 4 bases between them. The CDR3 length is 12 residues. The CDR3 protein is CASSLSGYEQYF. The CDR3 DNA sequence: TGTGCCAGCAGTTTATCGGGATACGAGCAGTACTTC.

The chain has TRBV7-2 and TRBJ2-6; no clear D gene. Trimming removed 5 bases from V and 4 bases from J, with 12 bases in between. The V gene's germline CDR1 is SGHTA and CDR2 FQGNSA. CDR3 size: 15 residues. Here the CDR3 reads CASSPPASGANVLTF. In nucleotides, the CDR3 is TGTGCCAGCAGCCCCCCAGCCTCAGGGGCCAACGTCCTGACTTTC.

V usage is TRBV6-6 and J usage is TRBJ2-5; TRBD1 is a possible D gene (6 bases). V lost 4 bases and J 0 bases, leaving 9 bases between the germline ends. Germline V gene data show CDR1 as MNHNY and CDR2 as SVGAGI (reference sequence). The CDR3 has 14 amino acids. The CDR3 region has the DNA TGTGCCAGCAGTTTCGGACAGTACCAAGAGACCCAGTACTTC. Protein: CASSFGQYQETQYF.

This clone occurred once. The J gene is TRBJ2-3, the V gene TRBV11-3; TRBD2 might be the D (5 bases). This CDR3 has 14 residues. Germline CDR1 SGHNT, CDR2 YENEEA. Trimming stripped 2 bases from V and 5 bases from J, with 11 bases between. CDR3 loop: CASSLTLAGDTQYF. CDR3 DNA sequence: TGTGCCAGCAGCTTAACGCTAGCTGGAGATACGCAGTATTTT.

The chain uses TRBV19 and TRBJ2-7; 7 bases are shared with TRBD1. V lost 6 bases and J lost 2; bases outside the gene matches: 7. This CDR3 is built from 14 residues. The germline V gene encodes CDR1 LNHDA and CDR2 SQIVND (reference sequence). For the CDR3, the DNA is TGTGCCAGTAGCCCAGGGACAGTAACCTACGAGCAGTACTTC. As protein: CASSPGTVTYEQYF.

V and J are TRBV11-1 and TRBJ2-7; D not certain. The V gene's germline CDR1 is SGHAT and CDR2 FQDESV (reference sequence). V was clipped by 3 bases and J by 2 bases, with 8 bases between them. The CDR3 has 13 amino acids. Written as DNA, the CDR3 is TGTGCCAGCAGCTTTATAACGGCCTACGAGCAGTACTTC. Its protein product is CASSFITAYEQYF.